These 7 T cell receptor beta chains originate from one sample sequenced in a study of regulatory dendritic cells for organ transplantation. Sorted T cells were CFSE-labeled and cultured four to five days with allogeneic regulatory or mature dendritic cells at 1:10. These receptors lack a known antigen. Sequencing used immunoSEQ multiplex PCR; TCRdb keeps in-frame clones, though not all of them. The sample carries over 10,000 clones, about 70% recorded once. Specimen: naive CD4+ T cells from blood cultured with regulatory dendritic cells. Subset given: CD45RA+ naive T cells. All receptors derive from a human donor in good health.

The chain employs TRBV5-1 and TRBJ2-3, with 7 bases aligning to TRBD2. This CDR3 is built from 15 residues. V trimming: 4 bases; J trimming: 3 bases; junction bases outside the gene matches: 8. Germline V gene sequence: CDR1 SGHRS, CDR2 YFSETQ. The CDR3, as DNA: TGCGCCAGCAGCAGCGACAGCGGGGTGACAGATACGCAGTATTTT. It encodes CASSSDSGVTDTQYF.

This chain connects TRBV25-1 to TRBJ2-4, with D possibly TRBD1 on 6 matching bases. Germline assignment: CDR1 MGHDK and CDR2 SYGVNS. Trimming took off 4 bases at V and 9 bases at J, with 16 bases between the two ends. This CDR3 comprises 14 residues. CDR3 sequence: CASSGTQGSTIQYF. The CDR3 nucleotides are TGTGCCAGCAGTGGTACCCAGGGGTCGACCATTCAGTACTTC.

The CDR3 DNA is TGTGCCAGCTCACCACCGAGCGGGAGCACCCACGAGCAGTACTTC. Its translation: CASSPPSGSTHEQYF. This sequence joins TRBV18 and TRBJ2-7, with TRBD2 identical over 8 bases. V trimming: 0 bases; J trimming: 5 bases; junction bases outside the gene matches: 6. The CDR3 has 15 amino acids. Germline V CDR1 and CDR2: KGHSH, LQKENI.

The chain employs TRBV9 and TRBJ1-2, with 12 bases matching TRBD1. The CDR3 runs 15 residues. Germline V gives CDR1 SGDLS, CDR2 YYNGEE. The V segment lost 4 bases and the J segment 8 bases; nucleotides outside the gene matches: 9. CDR3 in DNA: TGTGCCAGCAGCCCTCTCGTAGGGACAGGGGGCGGCTACACCTTC. Translating gives CASSPLVGTGGGYTF.

The J gene is TRBJ2-7, the V gene TRBV19; 7 bases agree with TRBD1. The junction had 14 bases not matched to a gene; V was cut back by 9 bases and J by 3 bases. The germline V gene encodes CDR1 LNHDA and CDR2 SQIVND (reference sequence). The CDR3 has 15 amino acids. CDR3 protein: CASTKGTDSNYEQYF. The CDR3 coding sequence is TGTGCCAGCACTAAAGGGACAGACTCAAACTACGAGCAGTACTTC.

This clone occurred a few times. This sequence joins TRBV18 and TRBJ1-1; the D is unclear. Germline CDR1 is KGHSH and CDR2 is LQKENI. This CDR3 has 14 amino acids. V was clipped by 0 bases and J by 0 bases, with 5 bases between them. As DNA, the CDR3 is TGTGCCAGCTCACCACCTAATCTGAACACTGAAGCTTTCTTT. Its translation is CASSPPNLNTEAFF.

In this sample, this clone turned up once. This chain connects TRBV5-1 to TRBJ2-1; 10 nucleotides match TRBD2. Germline trimming cut 3 bases from V and 3 bases from J; bases unmatched to any gene: 3. The CDR3 is made up of 15 amino acids. The germline V gene has CDR1 SGHRS and CDR2 YFSETQ. CDR3 coding DNA: TGCGCCAGCAGCTCAGGACTAGCGGTCTACAATGAGCAGTTCTTC. Translated: CASSSGLAVYNEQFF.